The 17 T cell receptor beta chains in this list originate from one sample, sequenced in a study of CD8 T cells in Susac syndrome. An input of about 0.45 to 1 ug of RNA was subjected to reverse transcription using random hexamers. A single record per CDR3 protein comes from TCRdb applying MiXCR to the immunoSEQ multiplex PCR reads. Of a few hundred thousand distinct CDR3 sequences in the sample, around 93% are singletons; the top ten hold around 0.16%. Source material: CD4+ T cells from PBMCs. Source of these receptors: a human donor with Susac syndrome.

This chain's CDR3 is CASSLFGTGGVETQYF. CDR3 sequence (DNA): TGTGCCAGCAGCTTGTTCGGGACAGGGGGCGTGGAGACCCAGTACTTC. The V and J genes are TRBV5-6 and TRBJ2-5; TRBD1 matches 12 bases. CDR1 is SGHDT and CDR2 is YYEEEE in the germline V gene. The CDR3 runs to 16 residues. V lost 1 base, J lost 5 bases, and 6 bases stayed unmatched.

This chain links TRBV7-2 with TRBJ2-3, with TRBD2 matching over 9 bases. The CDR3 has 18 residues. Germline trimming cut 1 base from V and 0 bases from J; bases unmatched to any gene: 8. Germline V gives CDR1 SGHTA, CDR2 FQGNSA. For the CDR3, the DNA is TGTGCCAGCAGCTTAGTTTCCGGCGGGGGGGTTAGCACAGATACGCAGTATTTT. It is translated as CASSLVSGGGVSTDTQYF. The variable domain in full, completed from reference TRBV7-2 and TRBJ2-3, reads GAGVSQSPSNKVTEKGKDVELRCDPISGHTALYWYRQSLGQGLEFLIYFQGNSAPDKSGLPSDRFSAERTGGSVSTLTIQRTQQEDSAVYLCASSLVSGGGVSTDTQYFGPGTRLTVL.

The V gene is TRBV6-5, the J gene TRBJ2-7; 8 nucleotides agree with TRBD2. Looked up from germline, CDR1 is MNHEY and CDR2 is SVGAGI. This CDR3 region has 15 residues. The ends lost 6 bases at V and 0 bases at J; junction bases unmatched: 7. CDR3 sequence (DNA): TGTGCCAGCAGCCGACTAGCGACCAGCTCCTACGAGCAGTACTTC. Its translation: CASSRLATSSYEQYF.

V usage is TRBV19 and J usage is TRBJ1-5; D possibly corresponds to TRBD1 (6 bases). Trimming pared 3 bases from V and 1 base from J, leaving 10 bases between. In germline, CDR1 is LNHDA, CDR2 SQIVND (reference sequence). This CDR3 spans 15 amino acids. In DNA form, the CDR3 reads TGTGCCAGTAGTATTGGGGGGGCGAGCAATCAGCCCCAGCATTTT. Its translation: CASSIGGASNQPQHF.

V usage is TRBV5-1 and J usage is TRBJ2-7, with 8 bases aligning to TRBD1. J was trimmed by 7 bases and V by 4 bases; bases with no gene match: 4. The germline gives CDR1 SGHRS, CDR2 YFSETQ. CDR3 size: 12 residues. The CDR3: CASSTGTGEQYF. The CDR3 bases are TGCGCCAGCAGCACCGGGACAGGAGAGCAGTACTTC.

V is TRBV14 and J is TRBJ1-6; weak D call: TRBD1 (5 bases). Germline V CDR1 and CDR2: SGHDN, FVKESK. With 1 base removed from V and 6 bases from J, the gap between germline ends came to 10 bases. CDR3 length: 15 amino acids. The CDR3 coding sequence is TGTGCCAGCAGCCAAGGAAGGCAGGGTAATTCACCCCTCCACTTT. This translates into CASSQGRQGNSPLHF.

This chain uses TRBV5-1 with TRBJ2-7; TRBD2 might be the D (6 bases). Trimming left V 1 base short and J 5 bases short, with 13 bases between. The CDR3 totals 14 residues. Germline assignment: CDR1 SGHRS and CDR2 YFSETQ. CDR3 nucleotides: TGCGCCAGCAGCTTGCCCGGGGGAGTCGACGAGCAGTACTTC. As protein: CASSLPGGVDEQYF.

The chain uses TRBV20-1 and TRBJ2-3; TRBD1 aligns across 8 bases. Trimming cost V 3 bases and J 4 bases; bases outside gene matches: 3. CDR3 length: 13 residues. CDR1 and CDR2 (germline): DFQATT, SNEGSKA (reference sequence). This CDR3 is CSARDRVPDTQYF. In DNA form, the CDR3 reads TGCAGTGCTAGGGACAGGGTCCCAGATACGCAGTATTTT.

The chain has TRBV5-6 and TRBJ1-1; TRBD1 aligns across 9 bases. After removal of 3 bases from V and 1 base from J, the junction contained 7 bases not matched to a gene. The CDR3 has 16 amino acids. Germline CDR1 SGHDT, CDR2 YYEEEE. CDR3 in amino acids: CASSWGTGSKNTEAFF. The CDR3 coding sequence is TGTGCCAGCAGCTGGGGGACAGGGTCGAAGAACACTGAAGCTTTCTTT.

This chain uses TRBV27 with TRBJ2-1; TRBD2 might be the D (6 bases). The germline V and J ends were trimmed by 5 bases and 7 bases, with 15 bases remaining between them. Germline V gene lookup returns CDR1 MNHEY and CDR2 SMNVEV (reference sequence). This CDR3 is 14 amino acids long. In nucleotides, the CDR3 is TGTGCCAGCAGTGTCCCGGGAGCCGGGAATGAGCAGTTCTTC. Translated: CASSVPGAGNEQFF.

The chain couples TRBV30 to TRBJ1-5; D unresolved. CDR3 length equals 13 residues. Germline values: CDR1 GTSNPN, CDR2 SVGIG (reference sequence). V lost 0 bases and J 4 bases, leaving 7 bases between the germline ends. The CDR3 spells CAWSVSRNQPQHF. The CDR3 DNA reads TGTGCCTGGAGTGTTAGCAGAAATCAGCCCCAGCATTTT.

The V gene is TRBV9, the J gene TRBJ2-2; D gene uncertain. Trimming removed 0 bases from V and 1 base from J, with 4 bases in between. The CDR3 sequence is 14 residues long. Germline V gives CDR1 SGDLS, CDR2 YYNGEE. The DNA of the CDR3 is TGTGCCAGCAGCGTAGTCTGGAACACCGGGGAGCTGTTTTTT. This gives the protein CASSVVWNTGELFF.

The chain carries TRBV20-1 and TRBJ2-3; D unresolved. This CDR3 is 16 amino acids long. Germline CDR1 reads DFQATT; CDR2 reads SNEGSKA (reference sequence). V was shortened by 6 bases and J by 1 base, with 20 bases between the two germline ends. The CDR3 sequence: CSASSGLTVGTDTQYF. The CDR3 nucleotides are TGCAGTGCCTCTTCCGGGCTCACCGTCGGCACAGATACGCAGTATTTT.

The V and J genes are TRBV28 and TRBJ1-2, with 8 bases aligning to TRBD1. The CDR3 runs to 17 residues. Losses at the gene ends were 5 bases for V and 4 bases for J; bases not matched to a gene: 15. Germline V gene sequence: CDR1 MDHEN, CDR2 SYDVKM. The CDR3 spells CASSPPRDRSIRYGYTF. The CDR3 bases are TGTGCCAGCAGTCCGCCGAGGGACAGGTCCATCCGCTATGGCTACACCTTC.

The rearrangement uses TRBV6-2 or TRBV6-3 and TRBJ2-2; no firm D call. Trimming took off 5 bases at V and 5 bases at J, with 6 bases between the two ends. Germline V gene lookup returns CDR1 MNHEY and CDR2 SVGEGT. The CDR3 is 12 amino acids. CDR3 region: CASSEKTGELFF. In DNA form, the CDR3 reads TGTGCCAGCAGTGAGAAGACCGGGGAGCTGTTTTTT.

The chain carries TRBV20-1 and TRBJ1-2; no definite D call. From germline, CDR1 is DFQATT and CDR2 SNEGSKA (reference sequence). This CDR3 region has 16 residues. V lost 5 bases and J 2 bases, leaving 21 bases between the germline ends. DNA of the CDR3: TGCAGTGCTGCGAGCGTACGGGGAGCGGCAAACTATGGCTACACCTTC. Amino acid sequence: CSAASVRGAANYGYTF.

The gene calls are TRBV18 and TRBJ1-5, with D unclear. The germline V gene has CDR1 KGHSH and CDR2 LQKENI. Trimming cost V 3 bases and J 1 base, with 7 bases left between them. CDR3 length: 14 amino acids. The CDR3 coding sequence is TGTGCCAGCTCACCTGGAGGGAGCAATCAGCCCCAGCATTTT. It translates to CASSPGGSNQPQHF.